Shown below are 21 T cell receptor beta chains from a single sample sequenced in a study of T cell changes during pregnancy in multiple sclerosis. The assay was immunoSEQ multiplex PCR, and TCRdb's table has in-frame clones only and misses some. The data hold 85,000 to 100,000 clones, with 80% to 95% observed a single time. The sequencing here drew on peripheral blood, taken in the first trimester of pregnancy. These receptors were collected from a female donor with multiple sclerosis, enrolled in a pregnancy study.

The chain recombines TRBV2 with TRBJ1-5; TRBD1 is a possible D gene (6 bases). CDR1 and CDR2 from the germline V gene are SNHLY and FYNNEI. CDR3 length: 13 residues. V was shortened by 8 bases and J by 4 bases, with 12 bases between the two germline ends. CDR3 residues: CASRRGRNQPQHF. The CDR3 DNA follows: TGTGCCAGCCGCAGGGGCAGGAATCAGCCCCAGCATTTT.

This sequence joins TRBV6-6 and TRBJ2-7; 7 positions agree with TRBD1. The CDR3 has 14 residues. Germline V gene data show CDR1 as MNHNY and CDR2 as SVGAGI (reference sequence). Trimming at V came to 2 bases and at J to 4 bases, leaving 5 bases not matched to a gene. In DNA, the CDR3 is TGTGCCAGCAGTTACGGGACAGCGACTTACGAGCAGTACTTC. Translated, it gives CASSYGTATYEQYF.

This chain joins TRBV28 and TRBJ2-7; TRBD2 might be the D (6 bases). The CDR3 contains 12 residues. V gave up 5 bases and J gave up 7 bases, with 12 bases separating them. Germline CDR1 MDHEN, CDR2 SYDVKM. CDR3 sequence: CASSTAGREQYF. DNA for the CDR3: TGTGCCAGCAGTACGGCTGGGAGGGAGCAGTACTTC.

The chain couples TRBV29-1 to TRBJ2-3, with D unclear. Trimming stripped 2 bases from V and 2 bases from J, with 2 bases between. Per the germline V gene, CDR1 is SQVTM and CDR2 is ANQGSEA. The CDR3 has 11 residues. The CDR3 coding sequence is TGCAGCGTTGAACACACAGATACGCAGTATTTT. Its translation is CSVEHTDTQYF.

The V call is TRBV29-1, the J call TRBJ2-7, with D tentatively TRBD2 (6 bases). The CDR3 consists of 13 residues. Trimming removed 2 bases at V and 7 bases at J, with 15 bases between. CDR1 and CDR2 from the germline V gene are SQVTM and ANQGSEA. CDR3 DNA sequence: TGCAGCGTTGAATTGGTGTCCGCGGGGGAGCAGTACTTC. This translates into CSVELVSAGEQYF.

The gene calls are TRBV19 and TRBJ1-2; D possibly corresponds to TRBD1 (6 bases). The germline CDR1 and CDR2 sequences are LNHDA and SQIVND (reference sequence). The CDR3 covers 17 residues. The V gene lost 6 bases and the J gene lost 4 bases, with 24 bases spanning the gap. For the CDR3, the DNA is TGTGCCAGTAGACAGCCCCTCGGATCCGGGACACGCTATGGCTACACCTTC. Its translation is CASRQPLGSGTRYGYTF.

This sequence joins TRBV6-5 and TRBJ2-7; D is ambiguous. Germline V CDR1 and CDR2: MNHEY, SVGAGI. V was pared by 6 bases and J by 0 bases, with 12 bases between. The CDR3 runs 14 residues. In DNA form, the CDR3 reads TGTGCCAGCAGCGTACTACCGAGCTCCTACGAGCAGTACTTC. It is translated as CASSVLPSSYEQYF.

This clone was recorded once. The rearrangement joins TRBV27 to TRBJ1-4, with D perhaps matching TRBD1 (6 bases). Germline V gene sequence: CDR1 MNHEY, CDR2 SMNVEV (reference sequence). This CDR3 contains 18 residues. V gave up 5 bases and J gave up 2 bases, with 21 bases separating them. The CDR3 DNA is TGTGCCAGCAGTCCCGACCTCAGACAGGATGGCACTAATGAAAAACTGTTTTTT. Protein: CASSPDLRQDGTNEKLFF.

The gene calls are TRBV5-1 and TRBJ2-2; 11 bases fit TRBD1. Germline V gene sequence: CDR1 SGHRS, CDR2 YFSETQ. The CDR3 has 16 residues. V lost 6 bases, J lost 5 bases, and 9 bases stayed unmatched. CDR3 protein: CASTTGTGGNTGELFF. Here the CDR3 DNA reads TGCGCCAGCACAACCGGGACAGGGGGAAATACCGGGGAGCTGTTTTTT.

The J gene is TRBJ2-3, the V gene TRBV5-1, with D maybe TRBD1 (6 bases). The germline gives CDR1 SGHRS, CDR2 YFSETQ. Trimming cost V 5 bases and J 5 bases, with 15 bases left between them. This CDR3 comprises 14 residues. The CDR3 here is CASSRPGVKDTQYF. The CDR3 nucleotides are TGCGCCAGCAGTCGGCCAGGGGTTAAAGATACGCAGTATTTT.

Only one count was recorded for this clone. The V call is TRBV18, the J call TRBJ1-4; 9 positions match TRBD1. The length of the CDR3 is 14 residues. With V trimmed by 2 bases and J by 7 bases, 2 bases remained unmatched. Germline CDR1 reads KGHSH; CDR2 reads LQKENI. The CDR3 nucleotides are TGTGCCAGCTCACCAAAGGACAGGGGTGAAAAACTGTTTTTT. Amino acid sequence: CASSPKDRGEKLFF.

The rearrangement links TRBV6-5 to TRBJ1-1; D is undetermined. V shed 7 bases and J shed 7 bases, with 10 bases lying between them. Germline values: CDR1 MNHEY, CDR2 SVGAGI. The CDR3 has 11 amino acids. The CDR3 DNA reads as TGTGCCAGCATGCGGCTCCTTGAAGCTTTCTTT. Its translation: CASMRLLEAFF.

The rearrangement uses TRBV18 and TRBJ2-1, with D perhaps TRBD1 (6 bases). V gave up 2 bases and J gave up 2 bases, with 10 bases separating them. The CDR3 loop spans 15 amino acids. The germline gives CDR1 KGHSH, CDR2 LQKENI. CDR3 nucleotide sequence: TGTGCCAGCTCACCATCAGGGGTCGCCTACAATGAGCAGTTCTTC. This encodes CASSPSGVAYNEQFF.

V and J are TRBV5-6 and TRBJ2-2, with 11 bases aligning to TRBD1. Germline V gene sequence: CDR1 SGHDT, CDR2 YYEEEE. The CDR3 sequence is 16 residues long. J lost 7 bases, V lost 0 bases, and 5 bases had no gene match. CDR3 sequence: CASSLVGQGANGELFF. CDR3 sequence (DNA): TGTGCCAGCAGCTTGGTTGGACAGGGGGCAAACGGGGAGCTGTTTTTT.

This chain connects TRBV28 to TRBJ2-7, with a possible D match to TRBD1 (8 bases). Germline V gene sequence: CDR1 MDHEN, CDR2 SYDVKM. The CDR3 runs 20 residues. Deletions cut 5 bases from V and 6 bases from J, with 35 bases between. CDR3 in amino acids: CASSPWTGLGSGEPLGEQYF. The CDR3 DNA reads TGTGCCAGCAGTCCCTGGACAGGGTTAGGGAGCGGGGAACCATTGGGCGAGCAGTACTTC.

The rearrangement links TRBV19 to TRBJ2-1, with a tentative D call TRBD2 (5 bases). Looked up from germline, CDR1 is LNHDA and CDR2 is SQIVND (reference sequence). Trimming cost V 5 bases and J 6 bases, with 11 bases left between them. This CDR3 has 13 residues. The CDR3 loop reads CASSPSLGNEQFF. CDR3 nucleotide sequence: TGTGCCAGTAGTCCCTCACTAGGCAATGAGCAGTTCTTC.

This clone was counted between two and nine times. The rearrangement uses TRBV19 and TRBJ1-2, with D maybe TRBD1 (6 bases). This CDR3 has 14 residues. Germline V CDR1 and CDR2: LNHDA, SQIVND (reference sequence). Trimming took 6 bases from V and 4 from J, leaving 15 bases between them. In nucleotides, the CDR3 is TGTGCCAGTAGGGACAGCTACCCCTTCTATGGCTACACCTTC. As protein: CASRDSYPFYGYTF.

The chain has TRBV11-1 and TRBJ2-3; 8 positions agree with TRBD2. J gave up 5 bases and V 5 bases, and 6 bases lay outside the gene matches. The V gene's germline CDR1 is SGHAT and CDR2 FQDESV (reference sequence). The CDR3 is 14 residues long. The CDR3 nucleotides are TGTGCCAGCAGCCTCTTTCGGGGGGGAGATACGCAGTATTTT. Protein product: CASSLFRGGDTQYF.

The rearrangement links TRBV5-4 to TRBJ1-1; 10 bases agree with TRBD1. Trimming at V came to 4 bases and at J to 4 bases, leaving 7 bases not matched to a gene. CDR3 size: 15 residues. Germline V gives CDR1 SGHNT, CDR2 YYREEE (reference sequence). This CDR3 reads CASSTPGQGFTEAFF. The CDR3 coding sequence is TGTGCCAGCAGCACCCCGGGACAGGGGTTCACTGAAGCTTTCTTT.

The chain is built from TRBV15 and TRBJ1-1, with TRBD1 identical over 8 bases. Germline assignment: CDR1 LNHNV and CDR2 YYDKDF (reference sequence). CDR3 length: 15 residues. V gave up 5 bases and J gave up 1 base; unmatched junction bases: 6. The CDR3 DNA reads TGTGCCACCAGCTCGGACAGGGTCCGGAACACTGAAGCTTTCTTT. Translating gives CATSSDRVRNTEAFF.

The V gene is TRBV5-1, the J gene TRBJ2-1; no reliable D call. The ends were cut back, 0 bases at V and 9 bases at J, with 4 bases in the middle. This CDR3 has 11 residues. Per the germline V gene, CDR1 is SGHRS and CDR2 is YFSETQ. CDR3 bases: TGCGCCAGCAGCTTGGGTAGTGAGCAGTTCTTC. Translation gives CASSLGSEQFF.